This T cell receptor (beta chain) is drawn from a study of response to subunit inactivated influenza vaccine (dated by TCRdb to 2017 to 2018). Notes on the research overall: Deep quantitative T cell receptor repertoire profiling was used in the study to track responses to a trivalent subunit inactivated influenza vaccine. The paper's findings and limits, for the study overall: The authors proposed that each seasonal influenza vaccination may bring in only a limited number of new T cells.

V is pared back by 1 base and J by 4 bases, with 13 bases lying between the germline termini. There are 16 amino acids in the CDR3, from cysteine to phenylalanine inclusive. The entry retains the CDR3 DNA only, 48 bases that are in frame from base 1. The germline V gene supplies CDR1 LGHNA and CDR2 YSLEER. This clonotype was detected a few times. Its antigen is unknown. No quality values exist for individual bases; no much larger clone is one base distant. Library prep was done by RT-PCR. Sequencing was performed on an Illumina HiSeq 2500. Using fastp trimming at Q25 and MiXCR clonotype assembly, TCRdb reanalyzed the public sequencing data and kept in-frame beta chains. Under each unique CDR3 protein, matching rows form one entry showing the most common genes and DNA. In all, the sample holds hundreds of thousands of distinct CDR3 sequences, and 9% to 15% of those were seen once. The top ten hold 7.8% of the sample.

The receptor chain draws on TRBV4-3 and TRBJ2-2; TRBD1 is a possible D gene, resting on 7 matching bases. The clonotype originates from a man between 50 and 59 years old who received an inactivated influenza vaccine. Donor details come from another sample of the same person, matched by shared clones. Sequenced material: non-naive T cells sorted from PBMCs, taken 14 to 15 days before vaccination. Taken with the paper, the label for cell subset or site translates to: memory T cell fraction. This receptor carries the CDR3 CASSQGAGGFTGELFF. In nucleotides, the sequence is TGCGCCAGCAGCCAAGGTGCAGGGGGGTTCACCGGGGAGCTGTTTTTT.